Listed below are T cell receptor beta chains from one sample, sequenced in a study of cytomegalovirus exposure and HLA in healthy donors. The repertoire was sequenced with immunoSEQ multiplex PCR; TCRdb's copy has only in-frame clones and lacks some. The sample holds 150,000 to 200,000 clones, around 90% seen once. The sample comprised PBMCs. The receptors come from a boy younger than 10 in good health and CMV-seronegative. CDR3s include the opening cysteine and the closing phenylalanine or tryptophan. D genes are given only for firm matches. Size tells how often a clone was seen (once, few, many) or the class of an expanded clone, and some rows leave it out.

>TRBD1|TRBV5-1|-|TRBJ2-5
CASSKGQGILETQYF
TGCGCCAGCAGCAAGGGACAGGGGATTTTAGAGACCCAGTACTTC
>-|TRBV11-2|-|TRBJ2-3
CASSFRRGARDTQYF
TGTGCCAGCAGCTTCCGACGGGGAGCCAGAGATACGCAGTATTTT
>TRBD1|TRBV11-3|-|TRBJ1-6
CASARDRDSPLHF
TGTGCCAGCGCAAGGGACAGAGATTCACCCCTCCACTTT
>TRBD2|TRBV6-5|-|TRBJ2-5
CASSTGGAGIETQYF
TGTGCCAGCAGCACGGGGGGGGCAGGCATCGAGACCCAGTACTTC
>-|TRBV6-6|-|TRBJ1-4
CASSRTPRGDEKLFF
TGTGCCAGCAGTCGAACCCCAAGAGGAGACGAAAAACTGTTTTTT
>TRBD1|TRBV30|-|TRBJ2-4
CAWRGTGKGNIQYF
TGTGCCTGGAGAGGGACAGGGAAGGGAAACATTCAGTACTTC
>-|TRBV7-6|-|TRBJ1-2
CASSSWEGLGYTF
TGTGCCAGCAGCTCCTGGGAGGGTCTCGGCTACACCTTC
>TRBD2|TRBV28|-|TRBJ2-7
CASGGLAGYYEQYF
TGTGCCAGCGGTGGACTAGCGGGATACTACGAGCAGTACTTC
>-|TRBV19|-|TRBJ1-1
CASSIVAANTEAFF
TGTGCCAGTAGTATAGTAGCAGCGAACACTGAAGCTTTCTTT
>-|TRBV30|-|TRBJ2-1
CAWASASFNEQFF
TGTGCCTGGGCTAGCGCCTCATTCAATGAGCAGTTCTTC
>TRBD2|TRBV6-5|-|TRBJ2-7
CASKRAGAYEQYF
TGTGCCAGCAAAAGAGCGGGGGCCTACGAGCAGTACTTC
>TRBD2|TRBV7-9|once|TRBJ2-3
CASVLTGTSSTDTQYF
TGTGCCAGCGTCTTGACCGGGACTAGTTCCACAGATACGCAGTATTTT
>-|TRBV6-1|once|TRBJ2-7
CASSVSDSPVYEQYF
TGTGCCAGCAGTGTTTCGGACTCCCCGGTCTACGAGCAGTACTTC
>-|TRBV5-1|-|TRBJ2-7
CASSSFKTLDEQYF
TGCGCCAGCAGCTCCTTTAAGACACTCGACGAGCAGTACTTC
>TRBD2|TRBV28|-|TRBJ2-2
CASSRAGGPPGELFF
TGTGCCAGCAGCCGAGCGGGAGGGCCGCCCGGGGAGCTGTTTTTT
>-|TRBV29-1|-|TRBJ2-7
CSVYGSYEQYF
TGCAGCGTTTACGGGTCCTACGAGCAGTACTTC
>-|TRBV28|-|TRBJ2-7
CASRGQTLSEQYF
TGTGCCAGTCGCGGACAGACCTTAAGCGAGCAGTACTTC
>-|TRBV7-2|-|TRBJ1-4
CASSLVVTNEKLFF
TGTGCCAGCAGCTTAGTCGTAACTAATGAAAAACTGTTTTTT
>TRBD2|TRBV30|-|TRBJ2-5
CAWGPASGETQYF
TGTGCCTGGGGCCCGGCTAGCGGAGAGACCCAGTACTTC
>TRBD2|TRBV7-3|-|TRBJ2-2
CASSPLAGGGGGELFF
TGTGCCAGCAGCCCCTTAGCGGGAGGAGGCGGCGGGGAGCTGTTTTTT
>-|TRBV6-1|-|TRBJ1-2
CASSPTAGYGYTF
TGTGCCAGCAGTCCGACGGCAGGCTATGGCTACACCTTC
>-|TRBV5-8|-|TRBJ2-5
CASSVDRLGQTQYF
TGTGCCAGCAGCGTCGACAGGTTAGGGCAGACCCAGTACTTC
>TRBD2|TRBV9|-|TRBJ2-7
CASSVGLAGTYEQYF
TGTGCCAGCAGCGTTGGACTAGCGGGGACCTACGAGCAGTACTTC
>-|TRBV27|-|TRBJ2-7
CASKGRGRPLNEQYF
TGTGCCAGCAAAGGGCGAGGGAGGCCTCTCAACGAGCAGTACTTC
>-|TRBV28|-|TRBJ2-7
CASSSGTPLGEQYF
TGTGCCAGCAGTTCCGGGACACCCCTCGGGGAGCAGTACTTC
>TRBD1|TRBV5-6|-|TRBJ1-2
CASSWADRDNYGYTF
TGTGCCAGCAGCTGGGCGGACAGGGATAACTATGGCTACACCTTC